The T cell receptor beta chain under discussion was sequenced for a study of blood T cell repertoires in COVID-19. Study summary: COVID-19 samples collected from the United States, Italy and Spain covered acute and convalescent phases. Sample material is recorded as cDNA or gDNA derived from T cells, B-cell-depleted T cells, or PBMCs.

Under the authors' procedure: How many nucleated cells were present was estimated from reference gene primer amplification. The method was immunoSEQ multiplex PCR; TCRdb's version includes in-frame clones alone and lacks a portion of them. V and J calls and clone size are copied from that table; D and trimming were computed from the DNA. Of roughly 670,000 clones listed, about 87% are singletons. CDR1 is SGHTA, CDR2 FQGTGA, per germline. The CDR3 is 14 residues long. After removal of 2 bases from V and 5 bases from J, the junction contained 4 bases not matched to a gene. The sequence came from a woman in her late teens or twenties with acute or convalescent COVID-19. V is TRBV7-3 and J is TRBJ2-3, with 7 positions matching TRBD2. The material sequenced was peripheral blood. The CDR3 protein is CASSLRVAGDTQYF. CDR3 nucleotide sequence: TGTGCCAGCAGCTTACGGGTAGCGGGAGATACGCAGTATTTT.